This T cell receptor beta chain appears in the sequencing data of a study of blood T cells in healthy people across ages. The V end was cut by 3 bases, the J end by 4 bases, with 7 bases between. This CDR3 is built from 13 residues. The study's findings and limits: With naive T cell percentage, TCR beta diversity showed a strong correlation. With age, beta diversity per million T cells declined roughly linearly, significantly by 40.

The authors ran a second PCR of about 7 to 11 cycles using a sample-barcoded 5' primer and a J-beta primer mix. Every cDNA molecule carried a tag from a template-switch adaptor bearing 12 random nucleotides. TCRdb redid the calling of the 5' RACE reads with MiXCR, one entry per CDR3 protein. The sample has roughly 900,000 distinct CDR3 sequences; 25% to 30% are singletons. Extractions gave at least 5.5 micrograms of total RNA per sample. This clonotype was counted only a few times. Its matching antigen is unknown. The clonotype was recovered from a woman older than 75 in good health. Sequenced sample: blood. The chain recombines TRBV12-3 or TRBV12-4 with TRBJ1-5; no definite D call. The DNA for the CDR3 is TGTGCCAGCAGTTTTAAGGATAATCAGCCCCAGCATTTT. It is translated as CASSFKDNQPQHF.